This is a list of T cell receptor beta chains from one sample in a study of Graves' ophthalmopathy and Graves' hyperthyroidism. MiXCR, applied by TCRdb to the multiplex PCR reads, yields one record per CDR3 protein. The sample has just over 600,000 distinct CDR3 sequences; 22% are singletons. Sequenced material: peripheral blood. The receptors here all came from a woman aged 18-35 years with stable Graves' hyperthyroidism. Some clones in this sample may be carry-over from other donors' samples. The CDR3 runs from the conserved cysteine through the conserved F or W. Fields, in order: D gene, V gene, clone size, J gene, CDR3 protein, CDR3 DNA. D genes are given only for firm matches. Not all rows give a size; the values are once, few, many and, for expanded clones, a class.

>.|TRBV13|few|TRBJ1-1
CASSLARGRVTEAFF
TGTGCCAGCAGCTTAGCGAGGGGCCGCGTCACTGAAGCTTTCTTT
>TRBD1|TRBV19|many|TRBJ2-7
CASSMGQFTYEQYF
TGTGCCAGTAGTATGGGACAGTTCACCTACGAGCAGTACTTC
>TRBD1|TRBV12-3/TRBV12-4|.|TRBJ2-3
CASRVRDRVTDTQYF
TGTGCCAGCAGGGTCCGAGACAGGGTTACAGATACGCAGTATTTT
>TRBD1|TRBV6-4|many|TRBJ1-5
CASSDRQGIGNQPQHF
TGTGCCAGCAGTGACCGACAGGGAATTGGCAATCAGCCCCAGCATTTT
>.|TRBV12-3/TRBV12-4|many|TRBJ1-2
CASSSVSGFYGYTF
TGTGCCAGCAGTTCAGTCTCGGGCTTCTATGGCTACACCTTC
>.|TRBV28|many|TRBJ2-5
CASHGGKETQYF
TGTGCCAGCCACGGTGGGAAAGAGACCCAGTACTTC
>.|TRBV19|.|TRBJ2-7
CASSRQDRDISVQYF
TGTGCCAGTAGCCGACAGGACAGAGACATCTCGGTGCAGTACTTC
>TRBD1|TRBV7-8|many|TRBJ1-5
CASSLGTGWDQPQHF
TGTGCCAGCAGCTTAGGGACAGGGTGGGATCAGCCCCAGCATTTT
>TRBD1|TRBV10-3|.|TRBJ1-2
CAITQRTGGDYGYTF
TGTGCCATCACCCAAAGGACAGGTGGGGACTATGGCTACACCTTC
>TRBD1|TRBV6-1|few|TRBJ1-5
CASTLGQAGRPQHF
TGTGCCAGCACCCTTGGACAGGCAGGACGGCCCCAGCATTTT